This entry is about one T cell receptor beta chain. This clonotype was seen only a few times. The antigen this receptor binds is unknown. Nothing much larger sits one base from this clone, and base qualities are not available. This entry comes from a study of response to subunit inactivated influenza vaccine (dated by TCRdb to 2016 to 2019). As for the study more broadly: Deep quantitative profiling of the T cell receptor repertoire was used in the study to follow responses to a trivalent subunit inactivated influenza vaccine. Results the study describes overall, beyond this receptor: According to the authors, only a limited number of new T cells may be recruited by each seasonal influenza vaccination.

CDR1 and CDR2 were assigned from the germline V gene (reference sequence) as LNHDA and SQIVND. Reading from cysteine to phenylalanine, the CDR3 counts 19 amino acids. The entry retains the CDR3 DNA only, 57 bases that are in frame from base 1. Ends trimmed: V by 0 bases, J by 0 bases; bases unmatched to a gene: 10. The protocol used for the library was RT-PCR. Data came from an Illumina HiSeq 2500. TCRdb passed the public sequencing reads through fastp at Q25 and MiXCR, retaining productive beta sequences. Rows matching on CDR3 protein sequence are summarized as one entry with the most common DNA and genes. This sample is represented by about 650,000 distinct CDR3 sequences; approximately 15% of them were singletons. The ten largest clonotypes hold more than 9% of the sample.

The rearranged segments are TRBV19 and TRBJ2-4, with 8 central nucleotides matching TRBD1. The sequence came from a man aged 50-60 years who received an inactivated influenza vaccine. Donor details come from another sample of the same person, matched by shared clones. This specimen was PBMCs from blood, taken about 13 days after vaccination. CDR3 loop: CASSIDHGTGLLAKNIQYF. The nucleotides read TGTGCCAGTAGTATAGATCACGGGACAGGACTGTTAGCCAAAAACATTCAGTACTTC.